This TCR beta chain was sequenced during a study of T-cell reconstitution after alpha-beta-depleted transplantation in children. The study's findings and limits: T-cell counts and diversity were attributed mostly to newly produced T cells one year after transplant. Surviving recipient T cells and thymic progenitors accounted for the high day-60 TCRbeta diversity observed in some patients.

This clonotype was recorded a few times. Antigen: not known. Germline V gene sequence: CDR1 DFQATT, CDR2 SNEGSKA (reference sequence). The CDR3 totals 16 residues. J lost 12 bases, V lost 5 bases, and 20 bases had no gene match. The library targeted TCRbeta and was prepared with unique molecular identifiers. Each CDR3 protein is one row after TCRdb ran MiXCR on the PCR reads. The sample lists fewer than 750,000 distinct CDR3 sequences; about 23% were seen once. The gene calls are TRBV20-1 and TRBJ2-1; 9 nucleotides align to TRBD2. The sample was PBMCs, mostly from graft donor cells, taken 360 days after TCRalphabeta/CD19-depleted stem cell transplant. The sequence was obtained from a boy under two years old who had a stem cell transplant for acute myeloid leukemia, so the T cells may come from the graft donor. CDR3 bases: TGCAGTGCTCCCGAACTTATAGCGGGGGCCGGGATAGGGCAGTTCTTC. It codes for CSAPELIAGAGIGQFF.